Each of the 17 T cell receptor beta chains below was sequenced from the same sample in a study of T cell changes during pregnancy in multiple sclerosis. The table came from immunoSEQ multiplex PCR; TCRdb's copy has only in-frame clones and leaves some out. Here the sample spans tens of thousands of clones, roughly 91% being singletons. The source was CD4+ T cells from peripheral blood mononuclear cells, collected in the second trimester of pregnancy. All receptors come from a female donor in good health, enrolled as a control in a pregnancy study.

The chain employs TRBV28 and TRBJ2-5; 7 bases line up with TRBD2. Trimming took 6 bases from V and 4 from J; bases not matched to a gene: 11. Germline lookup yields CDR1 MDHEN and CDR2 SYDVKM. This CDR3 comprises 15 residues. The CDR3 coding sequence is TGTGCCAGCAGCCCCGACGTGACTAGCTCAGAGACCCAGTACTTC. Amino acid sequence: CASSPDVTSSETQYF.

The gene calls are TRBV19 and TRBJ1-2, with 8 positions matching TRBD1. V lost 0 bases and J lost 5; bases outside the gene matches: 5. Germline lookup yields CDR1 LNHDA and CDR2 SQIVND (reference sequence). The CDR3 has 15 residues. The CDR3 nucleotides read TGTGCCAGTAGTATAGATCGCTGGACAGGGTATGGCTACACCTTC. Residues: CASSIDRWTGYGYTF.

The rearrangement uses TRBV28 and TRBJ2-7; 7 nucleotides match TRBD2. Germline-derived CDR1 and CDR2 are MDHEN and SYDVKM. This CDR3 comprises 14 residues. With 7 bases clipped from V and 3 bases from J, the junction kept 9 bases outside the gene matches. Here the CDR3 reads CASTWGGPIYEQYF. CDR3 DNA: TGTGCCAGCACTTGGGGGGGTCCTATCTACGAGCAGTACTTC.

This rearrangement joins TRBV28 to TRBJ2-3, with 8 nucleotides matching TRBD2. The CDR3 extends over 14 amino acids. V gave up 2 bases and J gave up 4 bases; unmatched junction bases: 2. Germline assignment: CDR1 MDHEN and CDR2 SYDVKM. CDR3 DNA: TGTGCCAGCAGTTTAGCGGGAGGCTCAGATACGCAGTATTTT. Residues: CASSLAGGSDTQYF.

The chain joins TRBV25-1 to TRBJ2-3; maybe TRBD1 (6 bases). V gave up 1 base and J gave up 0 bases, with 8 bases separating them. Germline CDR1 and CDR2: MGHDK and SYGVNS. This CDR3 is 15 amino acids long. CDR3 sequence: CASSEFGQSTDTQYF. DNA of the CDR3: TGTGCCAGCAGTGAATTTGGACAGAGCACAGATACGCAGTATTTT.

This sequence joins TRBV11-2 and TRBJ1-1, with 7 bases fitting TRBD1. This CDR3 has 12 amino acids. The germline CDR1 and CDR2 sequences are SGHAT and FQNNGV. V lost 2 bases to trimming and J lost 6 bases; unmatched junction nucleotides: 0. CDR3 amino acids: CASSLTGAEAFF. DNA of the CDR3: TGTGCCAGCAGCTTAACAGGGGCTGAAGCTTTCTTT.

This sequence joins TRBV27 and TRBJ1-2; 7 bases map to TRBD1. V trimming: 6 bases; J trimming: 4 bases; junction bases outside the gene matches: 5. Looked up from germline, CDR1 is MNHEY and CDR2 is SMNVEV (reference sequence). The CDR3 is 13 residues long. CDR3 protein: CASRTGFGYGYTF. CDR3 sequence (DNA): TGTGCCAGCAGGACAGGGTTTGGCTATGGCTACACCTTC.

The chain is built from TRBV28 and TRBJ2-6; D gene unclear. Germline CDR1 is MDHEN and CDR2 is SYDVKM. The CDR3 runs to 14 residues. The V end was cut by 6 bases, the J end by 0 bases, with 6 bases between. CDR3 DNA: TGTGCCAGCAGGACAAGCTCTGGGGCCAACGTCCTGACTTTC. It yields the protein CASRTSSGANVLTF.

CDR3 loop: CASHRTGDPRTSGSTDTQYF. The DNA of the CDR3 is TGTGCCAGCCATAGGACAGGGGACCCTCGGACTAGCGGGAGCACAGATACGCAGTATTTT. The rearrangement links TRBV27 to TRBJ2-3; 11 bases match TRBD2. J gave up 0 bases and V 8 bases, and 19 bases lay outside the gene matches. CDR1 and CDR2 (germline): MNHEY, SMNVEV (reference sequence). There are 20 residues in the CDR3.

The chain has TRBV7-8 and TRBJ2-3; 7 positions agree with TRBD1. J gave up 4 bases and V 2 bases, and 6 bases lay outside the gene matches. The CDR3 totals 15 residues. CDR1 is SGHVS and CDR2 is FQNEAQ in the germline V gene. The DNA for the CDR3 is TGTGCCAGCAGCTTACGACAGGGACCGTCAGATACGCAGTATTTT. Translated, it gives CASSLRQGPSDTQYF.

This chain connects TRBV4-1 to TRBJ1-1, with TRBD1 matching 8 bases. The V gene's germline CDR1 is MGHRA and CDR2 YSYEKL. CDR3 size: 15 residues. V shed 3 bases, J shed 5 bases, and the junction held 8 bases outside the gene matches. This chain's CDR3 is CASSQSFRGRTEAFF. CDR3 DNA: TGCGCCAGCAGCCAGTCGTTCAGGGGGCGGACTGAAGCTTTCTTT.

This clone was detected only a few times. The rearrangement uses TRBV2 and TRBJ2-4, with 7 bases aligning to TRBD2. CDR3 size: 14 residues. From germline, CDR1 is SNHLY and CDR2 FYNNEI. The junction had 3 bases not matched to a gene; V was cut back by 2 bases and J by 5 bases. The CDR3 is CASSELAAENIQYF. DNA of the CDR3: TGTGCCAGCAGTGAACTAGCGGCCGAAAACATTCAGTACTTC.

The chain combines TRBV7-3 with TRBJ1-1; unclear D gene. V was pared by 5 bases and J by 1 base, with 8 bases between. Germline V gene data show CDR1 as SGHTA and CDR2 as FQGTGA. The CDR3 length is 13 residues. The CDR3 sequence is CASSPQQNTEAFF. The DNA for the CDR3 is TGTGCCAGCAGCCCACAACAGAACACTGAAGCTTTCTTT.

CDR3 sequence (DNA): TGTGCCAGCACCCCTTTTAGCTCCTACGAGCAGTACTTC. This codes for CASTPFSSYEQYF. This chain connects TRBV11-2 to TRBJ2-7, with D unclear. The CDR3 extends over 13 amino acids. Trimming left V 7 bases short and J 0 bases short, with 10 bases between. The germline gives CDR1 SGHAT, CDR2 FQNNGV.

V and J are TRBV29-1 and TRBJ2-5; 10 positions match TRBD2. The J call may not be correct, given that the DNA end is closer to TRBJ2-7. This CDR3 region has 15 residues. Germline loops: CDR1 SQVTM, CDR2 ANQGSEA. In nucleotides, the CDR3 is TGCAGCGTTGTCCTAGCGGGAGTCAGTTCCTACGAGCAGTACTTC. Residues: CSVVLAGVSSYEQYF.

In nucleotides, the CDR3 is TGTGCCACCAGCAGAGGAGGCTACGAGCAGTACTTC. Translated, it gives CATSRGGYEQYF. The chain carries TRBV15 and TRBJ2-7, with D uncertain. The germline V and J ends were trimmed by 1 base and 3 bases, with 4 bases remaining between them. There are 12 residues in the CDR3. The V gene's germline CDR1 is LNHNV and CDR2 YYDKDF (reference sequence).

This clone came up once. The genes are TRBV30 and TRBJ2-1, with 7 bases aligning to TRBD2. This CDR3 has 14 residues. Germline CDR1 is GTSNPN and CDR2 is SVGIG (reference sequence). V lost 2 bases and J lost 3; bases outside the gene matches: 4. CDR3 coding DNA: TGTGCCTGGAGTAGGGACTACCACTACAATGAGCAGTTCTTC. Its translation is CAWSRDYHYNEQFF.